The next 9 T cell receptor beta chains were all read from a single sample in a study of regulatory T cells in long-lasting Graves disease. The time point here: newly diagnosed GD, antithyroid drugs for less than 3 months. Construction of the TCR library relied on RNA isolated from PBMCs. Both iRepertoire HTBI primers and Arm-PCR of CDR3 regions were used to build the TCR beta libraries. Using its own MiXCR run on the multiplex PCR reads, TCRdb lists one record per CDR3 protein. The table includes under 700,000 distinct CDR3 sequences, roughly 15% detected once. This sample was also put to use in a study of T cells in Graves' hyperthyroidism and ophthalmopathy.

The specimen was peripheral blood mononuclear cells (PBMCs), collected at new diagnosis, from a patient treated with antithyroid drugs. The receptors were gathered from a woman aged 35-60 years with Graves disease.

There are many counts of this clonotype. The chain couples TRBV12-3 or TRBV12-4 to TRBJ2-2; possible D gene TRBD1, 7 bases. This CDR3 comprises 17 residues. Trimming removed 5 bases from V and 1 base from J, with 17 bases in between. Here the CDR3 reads CASSPKAGQMNTGELFF. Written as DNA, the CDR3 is TGTGCCAGCAGTCCCAAGGCGGGACAGATGAACACCGGGGAGCTGTTTTTT.

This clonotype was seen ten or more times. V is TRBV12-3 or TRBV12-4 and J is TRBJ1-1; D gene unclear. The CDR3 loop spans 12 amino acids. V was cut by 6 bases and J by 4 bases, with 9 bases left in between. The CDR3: CASSLKVTEAFF. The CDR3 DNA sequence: TGTGCCAGCAGCCTTAAGGTCACTGAAGCTTTCTTT.

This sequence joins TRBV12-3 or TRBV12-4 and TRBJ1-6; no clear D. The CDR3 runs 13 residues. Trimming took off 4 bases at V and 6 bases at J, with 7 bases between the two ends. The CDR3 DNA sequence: TGTGCCAGCAGTTCTCGGGTTAATTCACCCCTCCACTTT. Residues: CASSSRVNSPLHF.

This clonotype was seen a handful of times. CDR3 residues: CASSDVAGANIQYF. The CDR3 nucleotides are TGTGCCAGCAGTGATGTTGCGGGGGCAAACATTCAGTACTTC. The chain employs TRBV2 and TRBJ2-4; a weak D match, TRBD2 (7 bases). The CDR3 covers 14 residues. Germline lookup yields CDR1 SNHLY and CDR2 FYNNEI. Deletions cut 3 bases from V and 6 bases from J, with 12 bases between.

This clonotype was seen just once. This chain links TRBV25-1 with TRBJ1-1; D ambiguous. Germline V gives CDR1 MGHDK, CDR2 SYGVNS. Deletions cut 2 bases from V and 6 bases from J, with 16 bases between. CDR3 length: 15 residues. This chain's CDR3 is CASSETTAGGAEAFF. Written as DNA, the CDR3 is TGTGCCAGCAGTGAAACGACGGCGGGAGGCGCTGAAGCTTTCTTT.

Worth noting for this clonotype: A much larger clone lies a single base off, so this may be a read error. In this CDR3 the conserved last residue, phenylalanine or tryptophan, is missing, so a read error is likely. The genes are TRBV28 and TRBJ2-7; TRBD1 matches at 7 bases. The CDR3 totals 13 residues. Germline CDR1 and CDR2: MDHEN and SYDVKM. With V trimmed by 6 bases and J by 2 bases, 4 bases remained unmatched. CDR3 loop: CASSLTGPYEQYS. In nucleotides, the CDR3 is TGTGCCAGCAGCCTGACAGGGCCCTACGAGCAGTACTCC.

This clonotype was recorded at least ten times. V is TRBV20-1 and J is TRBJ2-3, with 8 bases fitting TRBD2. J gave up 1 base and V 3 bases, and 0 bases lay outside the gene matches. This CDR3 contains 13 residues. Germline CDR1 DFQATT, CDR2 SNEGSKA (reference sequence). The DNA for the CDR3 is TGCAGTGCTAGCGGGGGGGGCACAGATACGCAGTATTTT. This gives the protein CSASGGGTDTQYF.

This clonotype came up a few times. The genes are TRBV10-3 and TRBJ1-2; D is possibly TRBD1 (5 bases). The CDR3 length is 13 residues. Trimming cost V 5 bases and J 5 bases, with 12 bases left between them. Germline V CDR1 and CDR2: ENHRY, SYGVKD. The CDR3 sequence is CAISLGPSYGYTF. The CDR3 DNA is TGTGCCATCAGTCTGGGACCTAGTTATGGCTACACCTTC.

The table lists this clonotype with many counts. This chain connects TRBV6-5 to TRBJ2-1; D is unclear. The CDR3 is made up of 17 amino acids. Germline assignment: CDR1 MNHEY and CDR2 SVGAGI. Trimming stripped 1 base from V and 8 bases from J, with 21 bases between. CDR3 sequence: CASSYLPFSTHLYEQFF. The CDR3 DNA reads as TGTGCCAGCAGTTACTTACCCTTCAGTACCCACCTGTATGAGCAGTTCTTC.